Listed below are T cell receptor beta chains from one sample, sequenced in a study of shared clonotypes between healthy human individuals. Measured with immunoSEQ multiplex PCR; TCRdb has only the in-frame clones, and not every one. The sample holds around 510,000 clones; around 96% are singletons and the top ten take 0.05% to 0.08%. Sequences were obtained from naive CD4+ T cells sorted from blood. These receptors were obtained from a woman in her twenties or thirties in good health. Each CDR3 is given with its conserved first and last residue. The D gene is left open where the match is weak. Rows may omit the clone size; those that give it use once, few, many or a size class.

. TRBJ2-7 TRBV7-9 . CATNLGDEQYF TGTGCCACCAACTTGGGGGACGAGCAGTACTTC
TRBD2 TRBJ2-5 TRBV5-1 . CASSLVVAGEGTQYF TGCGCCAGCAGCTTGGTCGTAGCGGGAGAGGGGACCCAGTACTTC
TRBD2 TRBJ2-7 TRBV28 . CASSFIAGGVGKQYF TGTGCCAGCAGTTTTATTGCGGGAGGAGTAGGCAAGCAGTACTTC
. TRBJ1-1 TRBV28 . CASRDFRTEAFF TGTGCCAGCAGAGATTTCAGGACTGAAGCTTTCTTT
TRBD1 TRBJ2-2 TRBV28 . CASRQTGGNTGELFF TGTGCCAGCAGACAGACAGGGGGCAACACCGGGGAGCTGTTTTTT
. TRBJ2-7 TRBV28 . CASSSAGQLVYEQYF TGTGCCAGCAGTTCCGCGGGACAGTTAGTTTACGAGCAGTACTTC
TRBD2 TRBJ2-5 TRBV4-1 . CASSQGLAGVRETQYF TGCGCCAGCAGCCAAGGGCTAGCGGGAGTAAGGGAGACCCAGTACTTC
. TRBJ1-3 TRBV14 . CASSPQGVAGNTIYF TGTGCCAGCAGCCCTCAGGGAGTTGCTGGAAACACCATATATTTT
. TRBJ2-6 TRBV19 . CASSMGDTTSGANVLTF TGTGCCAGTAGTATGGGGGACACGACCTCTGGGGCCAACGTCCTGACTTTC
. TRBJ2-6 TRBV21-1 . CASSGDRKNSGANVLTF TGTGCCAGCAGCGGGGACAGAAAGAACTCTGGGGCCAACGTCCTGACTTTC
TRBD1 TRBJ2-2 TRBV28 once CASSLGPPGDRVTGELFF TGTGCCAGCAGTTTAGGCCCCCCGGGGGACAGGGTAACCGGGGAGCTGTTTTTT
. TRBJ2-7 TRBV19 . CASSTNGVHEQYF TGTGCCAGTAGCACCAACGGGGTACACGAGCAGTACTTC
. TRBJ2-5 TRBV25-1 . CASAAPGASETQYF TGTGCCAGCGCAGCCCCCGGGGCTTCAGAGACCCAGTACTTC
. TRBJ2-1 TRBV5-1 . CASSRGTTNEQFF TGCGCCAGCAGCCGGGGGACAACCAATGAGCAGTTCTTC
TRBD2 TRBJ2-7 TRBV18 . CASSPTVLADSYEQYF TGTGCCAGCTCACCAACAGTACTAGCGGACTCCTACGAGCAGTACTTC
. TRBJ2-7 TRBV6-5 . CASRLEVPSYEQYF TGTGCCAGCAGGCTAGAGGTGCCCAGCTACGAGCAGTACTTC
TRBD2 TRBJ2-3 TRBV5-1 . CASSKTQTSGITDTQYF TGCGCCAGCAGCAAAACTCAGACTAGCGGAATCACAGATACGCAGTATTTT
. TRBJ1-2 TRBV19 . CASTDSFNYGYTF TGTGCCAGTACCGACAGCTTTAACTATGGCTACACCTTC
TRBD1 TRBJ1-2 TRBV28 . CASGRGLEGYTF TGTGCCAGCGGCAGGGGGTTGGAAGGCTACACCTTC
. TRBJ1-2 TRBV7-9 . CASSLSGEYGYTF TGTGCCAGCAGCTTATCGGGGGAATATGGCTACACCTTC
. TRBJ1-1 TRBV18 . CASSPAINTEAFF TGTGCCAGCTCACCTGCCATAAACACTGAAGCTTTCTTT
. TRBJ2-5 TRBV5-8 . CASSLGQVGRSETQYF TGTGCCAGCAGCTTGGGGCAGGTCGGACGCTCAGAGACCCAGTACTTC
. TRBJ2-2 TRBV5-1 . CASSSEGSGELFF TGCGCCAGCAGCTCTGAGGGATCTGGGGAGCTGTTTTTT
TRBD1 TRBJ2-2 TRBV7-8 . CASSSGRWTGGSPPNTGELFF TGTGCCAGCAGCTCCGGGCGCTGGACAGGGGGTTCCCCGCCGAACACCGGGGAGCTGTTTTTT